These 8 T cell receptor beta chains share one sample of origin, sequenced in a study of neoadjuvant anti-PD-1 for oral cavity cancer (dated by TCRdb to about 2021). Library preparation was by the immunoSEQ multiplex PCR assay. TCRdb provides this immuneACCESS table in a form limited to in-frame rearrangements. Some clones are lacking; in checked studies, under half of them reflect an unresolved V gene, and why the rest are absent is not known. The sample data list around 6,000 clones, and about 57% of these were observed just once. The ten largest clones take up over 6% of the sample. The time point label, read with the paper, signifies: after neoadjuvant nivolumab, at surgical resection. The specimen was tumor tissue, collected after nivolumab (anti-PD-1) treatment. The origin of the receptors is a person aged 40-85 years with oral cavity squamous cell carcinoma.

This chain links TRBV9 with TRBJ2-2; D not resolved. The CDR3 runs to 17 residues. Germline V gene data show CDR1 as SGDLS and CDR2 as YYNGEE. Trimming removed 9 bases at V and 3 bases at J, with 24 bases between. The CDR3 loop is CATGPPKSSMDTGELFF. CDR3 DNA sequence: TGTGCCACCGGCCCCCCAAAGTCTTCTATGGACACCGGGGAGCTGTTTTTT. Full variable domain (rest looked up from reference TRBV9 and TRBJ2-2): DSGVTQTPKHLITATGQRVTLRCSPRSGDLSVYWYQQSLDQGLQFLIQYYNGEERAKGNILERFSAQQFPDLHSELNLSSLELGDSALYFCATGPPKSSMDTGELFFGEGSRLTVL.

The chain recombines TRBV7-3 with TRBJ1-6; D call uncertain. Germline assignment: CDR1 SGHTA and CDR2 FQGTGA. The CDR3 length is 15 residues. V lost 1 base and J lost 2, with 6 bases in between. The CDR3 reads CASSLRAAYNSPLHF. In DNA, the CDR3 is TGTGCCAGCAGCTTAAGGGCAGCCTATAATTCACCCCTCCACTTT.

The chain joins TRBV5-4 to TRBJ2-3; 7 bases fit TRBD1. The CDR3 contains 18 residues. With V trimmed by 2 bases and J by 0 bases, 12 bases remained unmatched. In germline, CDR1 is SGHNT, CDR2 YYREEE (reference sequence). CDR3 in amino acids: CASSLGTELRISTDTQYF. In DNA form, the CDR3 reads TGTGCCAGCAGCTTAGGGACAGAGCTCAGAATCAGCACAGATACGCAGTATTTT.

This clone was recorded only once. The V and J genes are TRBV7-9 and TRBJ2-1; the match to TRBD2 covers 11 bases. The CDR3 length is 16 residues. The trim removed 2 bases at V and 8 bases at J, leaving 8 bases unmatched. Germline V lookup: CDR1 SEHNR, CDR2 FQNEAQ (reference sequence). The CDR3 spells CASSLKIAGGTDEQFF. CDR3 bases: TGTGCCAGCAGCTTAAAAATAGCGGGAGGGACCGATGAGCAGTTCTTC.

This clone was observed a few times. The chain couples TRBV6-1 to TRBJ2-7, with D possibly being TRBD1 or TRBD2 (5 bases each). The CDR3 has 13 amino acids. The germline V and J ends were trimmed by 6 bases and 4 bases, with 13 bases remaining between them. In germline, CDR1 is MNHNS, CDR2 SASEGT. The CDR3, as DNA: TGTGCCAGCAGCCCTCCGGGACGATACGAGCAGTACTTC. Translated, it gives CASSPPGRYEQYF.

This clone appeared a few times. This chain uses TRBV7-8 with TRBJ2-2; possibly TRBD1 for D (5 bases). Germline lookup yields CDR1 SGHVS and CDR2 FQNEAQ. The CDR3 runs 14 residues. Trimming took off 2 bases at V and 7 bases at J, with 11 bases between the two ends. The CDR3 sequence: CASSLRTRVGELFF. The CDR3 DNA reads as TGTGCCAGCAGCTTACGAACCAGGGTCGGGGAGCTGTTTTTT.

This clone appeared a few times. The rearrangement links TRBV12-5 to TRBJ2-5, with 7 bases matching TRBD1. CDR1 is LGHNT and CDR2 is FRNRAP in the germline V gene. The CDR3 runs 15 residues. The ends lost 1 base at V and 4 bases at J; junction bases unmatched: 6. DNA for the CDR3: TGTGCTAGTGGTTTGGGGCAGGGGGTGTCAGAGACCCAGTACTTC. Amino acids: CASGLGQGVSETQYF.

This chain uses TRBV29-1 with TRBJ2-2; no clear D. Trimming removed 8 bases at V and 0 bases at J, with 10 bases between. Per germline, CDR1 SQVTM and CDR2 ANQGSEA. The length of the CDR3 is 13 residues. The CDR3 region has the DNA TGCAGCCTCGCCACAGCGAACACCGGGGAGCTGTTTTTT. Its protein product is CSLATANTGELFF.